This TCR beta chain was profiled in a study of blood T cell repertoires in COVID-19. Study-level information: In each case, the material was cDNA or gDNA derived from T cells, B-cell-depleted T cells, or PBMCs.

Across under 25 US areas, participants ranged in age from about 18 to 90 years. Membership in each cohort depended on participant-reported clinical history. Per the original data handling: For nucleated cells, counts were estimated from reference gene primer amplification. The data were produced by immunoSEQ multiplex PCR, yet TCRdb's version contains in-frame clones alone and is incomplete. V and J calls plus clone size are reproduced from that table; the DNA served to infer D and trimming. The sample yields some 180,000 clones, 82% seen once. This TCR derives from a woman aged 55-69 years with acute COVID-19. Sequences were obtained from PBMCs or T cells enriched from blood (not recorded which).

CDR3 bases: TGTGCCACCAGTGATTACCTGTCGGGACACCTTCCCGTCTACACCTTC. Amino acid sequence: CATSDYLSGHLPVYTF. The chain links TRBV24-1 to TRBJ1-2, with D possibly being TRBD1 (6 bases). Trimming took off 2 bases at V and 10 bases at J, with 22 bases between the two ends. CDR1 is KGHDR, CDR2 SFDVKD, per germline. The CDR3 has 16 amino acids.